This is a list of T cell receptor beta chains from one sample in a study of cytomegalovirus exposure and HLA in healthy donors. Generated by immunoSEQ multiplex PCR, the TCRdb table keeps only in-frame clones and is missing some. Among 120,000 to 150,000 clones listed, roughly 80% were seen once. Material for sequencing was PBMCs. The receptors here all came from a man aged 35-49 years in good health and CMV-seropositive. Each CDR3 is given with its conserved first and last residue. The D gene is left open where the match is weak. Clone sizes are given selectively: once, few, many, or a class where the clone is expanded.

d_call j_call clone_size v_call cdr3_aa cdr3_nt
TRBD1 TRBJ2-2 . TRBV19 CASSQTGAGELFF TGTGCCAGTAGTCAAACAGGGGCCGGGGAGCTGTTTTTT
. TRBJ1-4 few TRBV9 CASSVTVEGKLFF TGTGCCAGCAGCGTAACAGTTGAAGGAAAACTGTTTTTT
. TRBJ1-5 once TRBV6-4 CASSDVLTSEPQHF TGTGCCAGCAGTGATGTCTTAACTTCGGAGCCCCAGCATTTT
. TRBJ2-5 . TRBV30 CAWSVGGSGQETQYF TGTGCCTGGAGTGTAGGCGGGTCGGGCCAAGAGACCCAGTACTTC
. TRBJ1-1 once TRBV19 CASSIRSGQNTEAFF TGTGCCAGTAGTATCAGGTCAGGCCAGAACACTGAAGCTTTCTTT
. TRBJ2-2 . TRBV14 CASSQDRRTGELFF TGTGCCAGCAGCCAAGATCGCAGAACCGGGGAGCTGTTTTTT
. TRBJ1-1 . TRBV2 CASRHRDTLNTEAFF TGTGCCAGCAGACACCGGGACACTTTGAACACTGAAGCTTTCTTT
TRBD1 TRBJ1-4 . TRBV19 CASSSQGQGYEKLFF TGTGCCAGTAGTAGCCAGGGACAGGGGTATGAAAAACTGTTTTTT
. TRBJ2-7 . TRBV11-2 CASSPGPSPSYEQYF TGTGCCAGCAGCCCCGGTCCAAGCCCCTCCTACGAGCAGTACTTC
. TRBJ2-7 . TRBV10-1 CASSVNGGSYEQYF TGCGCCAGCAGTGTCAACGGGGGATCCTACGAGCAGTACTTC
TRBD1 TRBJ2-1 few TRBV4-3 CASSQDEEGTGEFF TGCGCCAGCAGCCAAGATGAGGAGGGGACAGGGGAGTTCTTC
TRBD1 TRBJ1-5 . TRBV7-8 CASSRRDRGSNQPQHF TGTGCCAGCAGCCGCCGGGACAGGGGTAGCAATCAGCCCCAGCATTTT
TRBD1 TRBJ2-3 . TRBV5-1 CASSFGTALHTDTQYF TGCGCCAGCAGCTTCGGGACAGCACTACACACAGATACGCAGTATTTT
. TRBJ2-7 . TRBV7-6 CASSQPGTSSYEQYF TGTGCCAGCAGCCAGCCCGGGACTTCGTCCTACGAGCAGTACTTC
. TRBJ1-1 . TRBV6-6 CASSYSSLRAEAFF TGTGCCAGCAGTTACAGTAGCCTCCGCGCTGAAGCTTTCTTT
TRBD1 TRBJ1-1 . TRBV7-9 CASSLVSLDRGRNTEAFF TGTGCCAGCAGCTTAGTTTCATTAGACAGGGGAAGGAACACTGAAGCTTTCTTT
TRBD1 TRBJ1-1 . TRBV5-1 CATHRGLGSTEAFF TGCGCCACCCACAGGGGGCTGGGGAGCACTGAAGCTTTCTTT
TRBD1 TRBJ1-2 . TRBV7-9 CASSLAQGAYGYTF TGTGCCAGCAGCTTAGCGCAGGGGGCCTATGGCTACACCTTC
. TRBJ2-7 . TRBV6-5 CASSSPRAKQYF TGTGCCAGCAGTTCCCCGAGGGCTAAGCAGTACTTC
TRBD1 TRBJ2-7 . TRBV29-1 CSVEVGGTGLSYEQYF TGCAGCGTTGAAGTTGGCGGGACAGGGCTCTCCTACGAGCAGTACTTC
TRBD1 TRBJ1-1 . TRBV27 CASSLQGGWTEAFF TGTGCCAGCAGTTTACAGGGGGGATGGACTGAAGCTTTCTTT
. TRBJ1-5 . TRBV19 CASSIGNQPQHF TGTGCCAGTAGTATCGGCAATCAGCCCCAGCATTTT
. TRBJ2-2 once TRBV7-7 CASSLLGDTGELFF TGTGCTAGCAGCTTACTCGGGGACACCGGGGAGCTGTTTTTT
TRBD1 TRBJ2-5 once TRBV20-1 CSEGAGETQYF TGCAGTGAGGGGGCTGGGGAGACCCAGTACTTC
. TRBJ1-2 . TRBV29-1 CSVFHPGINYGYTF TGCAGCGTTTTTCACCCCGGGATTAACTATGGCTACACCTTC
TRBD1 TRBJ1-1 once TRBV5-1 CASSRLQGSNTEAFF TGCGCCAGCAGCCGATTACAGGGGTCTAACACTGAAGCTTTCTTT
TRBD2 TRBJ2-1 . TRBV11-2 CASSFGTSVYNEQFF TGTGCCAGCAGCTTCGGGACTAGCGTCTACAATGAGCAGTTCTTC
TRBD2 TRBJ2-1 . TRBV7-2 CASSLRRRERASYNEQFF TGTGCCAGCAGCTTGAGGCGGCGGGAGAGGGCGTCCTACAATGAGCAGTTCTTC
. TRBJ1-6 . TRBV19 CASGSGMNSPLHF TGTGCCAGTGGATCAGGGATGAATTCACCCCTCCACTTT
. TRBJ2-4 . TRBV5-6 CASSFRGANIQYF TGTGCCAGCAGCTTTCGGGGGGCGAACATTCAGTACTTC
. TRBJ2-6 . TRBV5-4 CASTPSRAGYGANVLTF TGTGCCAGCACCCCCTCGAGGGCGGGGTATGGGGCCAACGTCCTGACTTTC
. TRBJ1-2 . TRBV4-2 CASSQVFRGSVYGYTF TGTGCCAGCAGCCAAGTATTTAGGGGGTCGGTCTATGGCTACACCTTC
. TRBJ2-1 once TRBV19 CASRPGWADEQFF TGTGCCAGTAGGCCAGGATGGGCCGATGAGCAGTTCTTC
. TRBJ1-1 . TRBV27 CASSLWGVEGTEAFF TGTGCCAGCAGTTTATGGGGCGTGGAGGGCACTGAAGCTTTCTTT
TRBD2 TRBJ2-3 . TRBV7-6 CASSPRTSGVSTDTQYF TGTGCCAGCAGCCCCCGGACTAGCGGGGTTAGCACAGATACGCAGTATTTT
. TRBJ2-5 few TRBV5-4 CASSSWGVWETQYF TGTGCCAGCAGCTCGTGGGGGGTATGGGAGACCCAGTACTTC
. TRBJ1-3 . TRBV5-1 CASSTGSSGNTIYF TGCGCCAGCAGTACAGGGAGCTCTGGAAACACCATATATTTT
. TRBJ2-5 . TRBV5-1 CATSRDNAGLETQYF TGCGCCACCAGCCGCGACAACGCTGGCTTAGAGACCCAGTACTTC
. TRBJ1-4 . TRBV30 CAWSSSLGVFF TGTGCCTGGAGTAGCAGTTTGGGAGTGTTTTTT
. TRBJ1-1 . TRBV19 CASRFGGPMNTEAFF TGTGCCAGTAGATTCGGCGGGCCCATGAACACTGAAGCTTTCTTT
TRBD1 TRBJ2-3 few TRBV27 CASSGFRDRGWGTDTQYF TGTGCCAGCAGCGGGTTCCGGGACAGGGGATGGGGCACAGATACGCAGTATTTT
TRBD1 TRBJ2-2 . TRBV6-5 CASSRDRGNTGELFF TGTGCCAGCAGCCGGGACAGGGGGAACACCGGGGAGCTGTTTTTT
TRBD2 TRBJ2-7 . TRBV7-3 CASSLGTSGSQQYF TGTGCCAGCAGCTTAGGGACTAGCGGGAGTCAGCAGTACTTC
TRBD1 TRBJ1-4 . TRBV5-1 CASSPNFRDRTEKLFF TGCGCCAGCAGCCCCAATTTCCGGGACAGGACCGAAAAACTGTTTTTT
TRBD1 TRBJ1-4 . TRBV5-4 CASSPGGTANEKLFF TGTGCCAGCAGCCCCGGCGGGACAGCTAATGAAAAACTGTTTTTT
TRBD1 TRBJ1-5 . TRBV6-5 CASRADRGSQPQHF TGTGCCAGCAGAGCCGACAGGGGAAGTCAGCCCCAGCATTTT
TRBD2 TRBJ2-1 . TRBV9 CASSVEAGVYNEQFF TGTGCCAGCAGCGTAGAAGCGGGAGTCTACAATGAGCAGTTCTTC
TRBD2 TRBJ2-1 . TRBV4-2 CASSQRILAGDYNEQFF TGTGCCAGCAGCCAGCGGATACTAGCGGGAGACTACAATGAGCAGTTCTTC
TRBD2 TRBJ2-7 . TRBV28 CASGTGGVFQYF TGTGCCAGCGGGACTGGGGGGGTTTTCCAGTACTTC
. TRBJ2-5 few TRBV12-2 CASRLARGPRIGGETQYF TGTGCAAGTCGCTTAGCGCGAGGACCACGGATTGGAGGGGAGACCCAGTACTTC
TRBD1 TRBJ2-7 . TRBV5-1 CASSLDGTALYEQYF TGCGCCAGCAGCTTGGATGGGACAGCTCTCTACGAGCAGTACTTC
TRBD2 TRBJ2-5 . TRBV5-1 CASTVGLAQETQYF TGCGCCAGCACGGTGGGACTAGCCCAAGAGACCCAGTACTTC
TRBD1 TRBJ2-3 . TRBV4-3 CASSQEQGAHTPTDTQYF TGCGCCAGCAGCCAAGAACAGGGGGCTCATACCCCAACAGATACGCAGTATTTT
TRBD1 TRBJ2-7 . TRBV10-3 CAISDLDRGSGYEQYF TGTGCCATCAGTGATTTGGACAGGGGGAGTGGATACGAGCAGTACTTC
TRBD1 TRBJ2-7 . TRBV6-5 CASRRQGDRYEQYF TGTGCCAGCAGGAGACAGGGGGACCGCTACGAGCAGTACTTC
. TRBJ1-4 . TRBV6-6 CASRLPRRENEKLFF TGTGCCAGCAGACTACCCCGTCGGGAGAATGAAAAACTGTTTTTT
TRBD2 TRBJ2-3 . TRBV5-4 CASSKGLVSTDTQYF TGTGCCAGCAGCAAGGGACTAGTTAGCACAGATACGCAGTATTTT
TRBD1 TRBJ2-7 few TRBV7-2 CASSEWTGDHEQYF TGTGCCAGCAGCGAGTGGACAGGGGACCACGAGCAGTACTTC
. TRBJ2-2 . TRBV28 CASSSGRVYTGELFF TGTGCCAGCAGTTCGGGCAGGGTATACACCGGGGAGCTGTTTTTT
. TRBJ1-2 . TRBV12-5 CASAPGGARGYTF TGTGCTAGTGCCCCGGGGGGGGCCAGGGGCTACACCTTC